This T cell receptor beta chain originates from a study of T-cell reconstitution after alpha-beta-depleted transplantation in children. Broader study findings: Several hundred expanded graft clones reportedly supplied alpha-beta T cells about two months after transplant.

The sample holds many counts of this clonotype. Its antigen is not known. Trimming removed 5 bases from V and 7 bases from J, with 21 bases in between. CDR1 is LNHDA, CDR2 SQIVND, per germline (reference sequence). CDR3 size: 15 residues. It was with unique molecular identifiers that the TCRbeta library was prepared. One entry per CDR3 protein, called by TCRdb with MiXCR from the PCR reads. The sample lists approximately 300,000 distinct CDR3 sequences, around a tenth seen once, with 23% in the top ten. The genes are TRBV19 and TRBJ2-7, with D tentatively TRBD1 (6 bases). The sequence was obtained from a male patient under 10 years old who had a stem cell transplant for chronic granulomatous disease, so the T cells may come from the graft donor. The starting material was peripheral blood, obtained 180 days after TCRalphabeta/CD19-depleted stem cell transplant. The CDR3 coding sequence is TGTGCCAGTAGTTTGGGGACAACGTACTTGCGAGAGCAGTACTTC. Translated: CASSLGTTYLREQYF.